A single count supports the clone carrying this T cell receptor beta chain. The data belong to a study of blood T cell repertoires in COVID-19. Trimming removed 3 bases at V and 5 bases at J, with 14 bases between. Per the germline V gene, CDR1 is SGHRS and CDR2 is YFSETQ. The CDR3 totals 15 residues. In the original workflow: Reference gene primers were amplified, and this amplification served to estimate nucleated cell counts. Sequenced by immunoSEQ multiplex PCR; TCRdb stores in-frame clones only, minus some. V, J and clone size were drawn from that table, and D and trimming were deduced from the DNA. The sample has around 24,000 clones, 65% to 85% seen once.

The V call is TRBV5-1, the J call TRBJ1-4; no clear D. This receptor was identified in a man aged 50 to 60 with active or convalescent COVID-19. The source material was peripheral blood. CDR3 in amino acids: CASSSAGSSNEKLFF. The CDR3 DNA reads as TGCGCCAGCAGCTCGGCCGGGTCGTCAAATGAAAAACTGTTTTTT.